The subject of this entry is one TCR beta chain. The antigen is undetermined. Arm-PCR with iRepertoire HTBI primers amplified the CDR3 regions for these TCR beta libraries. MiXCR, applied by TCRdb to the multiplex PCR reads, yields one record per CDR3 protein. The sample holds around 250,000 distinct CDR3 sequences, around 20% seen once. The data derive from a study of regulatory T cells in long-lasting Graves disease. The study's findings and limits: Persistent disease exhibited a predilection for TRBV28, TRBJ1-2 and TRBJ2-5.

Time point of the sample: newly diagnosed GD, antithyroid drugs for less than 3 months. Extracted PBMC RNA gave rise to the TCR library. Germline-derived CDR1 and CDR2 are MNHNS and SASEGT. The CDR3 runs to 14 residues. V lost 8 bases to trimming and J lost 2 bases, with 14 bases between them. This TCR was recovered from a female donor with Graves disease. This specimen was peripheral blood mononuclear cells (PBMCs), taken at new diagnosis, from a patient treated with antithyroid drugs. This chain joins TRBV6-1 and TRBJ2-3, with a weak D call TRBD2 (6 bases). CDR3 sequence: CASDFSGVTDTQYF. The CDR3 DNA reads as TGTGCCAGCGATTTCTCGGGGGTCACAGATACGCAGTATTTT.